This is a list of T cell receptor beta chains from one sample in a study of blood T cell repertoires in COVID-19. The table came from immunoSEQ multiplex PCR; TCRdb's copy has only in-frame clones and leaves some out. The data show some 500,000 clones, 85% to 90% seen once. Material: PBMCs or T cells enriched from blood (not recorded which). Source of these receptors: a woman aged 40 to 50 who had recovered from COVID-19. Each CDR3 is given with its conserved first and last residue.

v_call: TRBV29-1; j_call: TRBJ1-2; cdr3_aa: CSVQDSNYGYTF
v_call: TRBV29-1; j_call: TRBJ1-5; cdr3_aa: CSVPRYSNQPQHF
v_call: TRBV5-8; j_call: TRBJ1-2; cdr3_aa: CASSFPTDAYGYTF
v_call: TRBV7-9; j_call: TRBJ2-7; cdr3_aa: CASSLSLGLAFEQYF
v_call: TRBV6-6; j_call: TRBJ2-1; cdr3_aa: CASSQQGQGNEQFF
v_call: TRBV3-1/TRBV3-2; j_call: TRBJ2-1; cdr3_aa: CASSLGSSYNEQFF
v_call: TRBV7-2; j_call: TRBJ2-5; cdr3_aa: CASSLFVAGETQYF
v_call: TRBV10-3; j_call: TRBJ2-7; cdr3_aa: CAISLNTGSYEQYF
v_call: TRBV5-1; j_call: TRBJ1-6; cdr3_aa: CASSLDTQPGHSPLHF
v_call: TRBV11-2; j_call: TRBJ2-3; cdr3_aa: CASSSDRPGADTQYF
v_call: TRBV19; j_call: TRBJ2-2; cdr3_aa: CASSTQGPGELFF
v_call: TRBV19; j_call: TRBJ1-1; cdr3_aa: CASNEDRGPTEAFF
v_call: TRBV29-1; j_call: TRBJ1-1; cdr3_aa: CSVEGVGGPNTEAFF
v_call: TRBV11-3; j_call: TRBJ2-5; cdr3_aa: CASSSSTVAGVETQYF
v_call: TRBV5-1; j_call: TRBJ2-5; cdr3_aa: CASSLGTVPSKETQYF
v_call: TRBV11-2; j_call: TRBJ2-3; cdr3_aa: CASSIYTDTQYF
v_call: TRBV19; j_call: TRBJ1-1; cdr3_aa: CASSIKGYNRVTSSPEAFF
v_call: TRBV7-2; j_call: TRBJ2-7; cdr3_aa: CASSLDRGVYEQYF
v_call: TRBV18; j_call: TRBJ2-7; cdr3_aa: CASSPHADSYEQYF
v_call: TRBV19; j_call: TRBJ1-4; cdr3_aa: CASSMALQGSYNEKLFF
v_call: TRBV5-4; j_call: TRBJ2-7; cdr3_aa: CASSSSVYEQYF
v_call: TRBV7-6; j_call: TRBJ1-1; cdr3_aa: CASSPRTGANTEAFF
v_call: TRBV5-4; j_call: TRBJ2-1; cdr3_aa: CASSPKEGAWNEQFF